The 9 T cell receptor beta chains below come from one sample, sequenced in a study of blood T cell repertoires in COVID-19. The assay was immunoSEQ multiplex PCR, and TCRdb's table has in-frame clones only and misses some. The sample includes approximately 490,000 clones, 75% to 90% seen only once; the top ten take just over 8%. The sample consisted of PBMCs or T cells enriched from blood (not recorded which). These receptor sequences come from a woman aged 55-70 years who had recovered from COVID-19.

V usage is TRBV9 and J usage is TRBJ1-2; unclear D gene. CDR1 SGDLS and CDR2 YYNGEE come from the germline V gene. V gave up 4 bases and J gave up 3 bases, with 22 bases separating them. This CDR3 spans 17 amino acids. CDR3 sequence reads: CASSPGPVAELHYGYTF. The CDR3 DNA follows: TGTGCCAGCAGCCCTGGCCCCGTGGCGGAGCTCCACTATGGCTACACCTTC. The entire variable domain, with the rest obtained from reference TRBV9 and TRBJ1-2, is as follows: DSGVTQTPKHLITATGQRVTLRCSPRSGDLSVYWYQQSLDQGLQFLIQYYNGEERAKGNILERFSAQQFPDLHSELNLSSLELGDSALYFCASSPGPVAELHYGYTFGSGTRLTVV.

The CDR3 is CASSYGQGTFEAFF. CDR3 coding DNA: TGTGCCAGCAGTTACGGACAGGGTACCTTTGAAGCTTTCTTT. The genes are TRBV6-5 and TRBJ1-1; 8 bases map to TRBD1. The length of the CDR3 is 14 residues. Trimming took 2 bases from V and 7 from J; bases not matched to a gene: 6. Germline CDR1 reads MNHEY; CDR2 reads SVGAGI.

The chain has TRBV5-1 and TRBJ1-1, with 7 bases identical to TRBD1. Germline loops: CDR1 SGHRS, CDR2 YFSETQ. V lost 0 bases, J lost 3 bases, and 5 bases stayed unmatched. CDR3 length equals 15 residues. The CDR3 spells CASSLGPTGDTEAFF. In nucleotides, the CDR3 is TGCGCCAGCAGCTTGGGGCCAACAGGGGACACTGAAGCTTTCTTT.

V and J are TRBV7-9 and TRBJ1-1; D unresolved. CDR3 length: 14 amino acids. V lost 4 bases, J lost 2 bases, and 11 bases lay in between. Germline V gene lookup returns CDR1 SEHNR and CDR2 FQNEAQ (reference sequence). This CDR3 is CASSYRRENTEAFF. CDR3 sequence (DNA): TGTGCCAGCAGCTACCGACGGGAAAACACTGAAGCTTTCTTT.

The V call is TRBV6-5, the J call TRBJ2-1; 12 bases line up with TRBD2. V lost 5 bases, J lost 8 bases, and 7 bases stayed unmatched. The germline V gene has CDR1 MNHEY and CDR2 SVGAGI. The CDR3 covers 15 residues. The CDR3 spells CASSKLAGGLHEQFF. In nucleotides, the CDR3 is TGTGCCAGCAGTAAGCTAGCGGGGGGGCTCCATGAGCAGTTCTTC.

The gene calls are TRBV9 and TRBJ2-7; 8 nucleotides align to TRBD2. V was clipped by 0 bases and J by 3 bases; unmatched bases: 8. CDR1 and CDR2 (germline): SGDLS, YYNGEE. The CDR3 runs to 16 residues. CDR3: CASSVGGPSGGYEQYF. CDR3 in DNA: TGTGCCAGCAGCGTAGGCGGCCCCAGCGGGGGCTACGAGCAGTACTTC. Variable domain in full (rest from reference TRBV9 and TRBJ2-7): DSGVTQTPKHLITATGQRVTLRCSPRSGDLSVYWYQQSLDQGLQFLIQYYNGEERAKGNILERFSAQQFPDLHSELNLSSLELGDSALYFCASSVGGPSGGYEQYFGPGTRLTVT.

The chain joins TRBV19 to TRBJ1-5; TRBD1 aligns across 8 bases. V lost 9 bases to trimming and J lost 3 bases; unmatched junction nucleotides: 10. Germline V gene data show CDR1 as LNHDA and CDR2 as SQIVND (reference sequence). The CDR3 consists of 15 residues. The CDR3 sequence is CASHRQGSFNQPQHF. CDR3 sequence (DNA): TGTGCCAGCCACAGACAGGGGAGTTTCAATCAGCCCCAGCATTTT. Based on the CDR3 plus reference TRBV19 and TRBJ1-5, the full variable domain is DGGITQSPKYLFRKEGQNVTLSCEQNLNHDAMYWYRQDPGQGLRLIYYSQIVNDFQKGDIAEGYSVSREKKESFPLTVTSAQKNPTAFYLCASHRQGSFNQPQHFGDGTRLSIL.

The chain carries TRBV24-1 and TRBJ2-1; 11 nucleotides align to TRBD1. The CDR3 is made up of 15 amino acids. The V and J ends lost 4 bases and 10 bases, in that order; junction bases with no gene match: 8. The germline V gene has CDR1 KGHDR and CDR2 SFDVKD. The CDR3 loop is CATSEVGQGVKEQFF. Written as DNA, the CDR3 is TGTGCCACCAGTGAGGTGGGACAGGGGGTCAAAGAGCAGTTCTTC.

The rearrangement joins TRBV10-3 to TRBJ1-5, with D possibly being TRBD1 (6 bases). V lost 2 bases, J lost 9 bases, and 11 bases lay in between. Germline CDR1 and CDR2: ENHRY and SYGVKD. The CDR3 is 13 amino acids. For the CDR3, the DNA is TGTGCCATCAGTGAGCCCGAGACAGGGCCCCAGCATTTT. Translating gives CAISEPETGPQHF.